The sequence of this T cell receptor beta chain was determined in a study of blood T cell repertoires in COVID-19. Germline-derived CDR1 and CDR2 are SGHAT and FQNNGV. This CDR3 has 14 residues. With 6 bases clipped from V and 7 bases from J, the junction kept 10 bases outside the gene matches. Clones were read by immunoSEQ multiplex PCR, and TCRdb kept only the in-frame ones, dropping some. The sample lists roughly 40,000 clones, over 75% occurring once. The receptor comes from a woman aged 70-85 years with acute or convalescent COVID-19. The sequenced sample was peripheral blood. This chain joins TRBV11-2 and TRBJ1-1, with 8 bases matching TRBD1. CDR3 region: CASRPGQGRIEAFF. In DNA, the CDR3 is TGTGCCAGCAGACCCGGACAGGGAAGAATTGAAGCTTTCTTT. The whole variable domain, filled in from reference TRBV11-2 and TRBJ1-1, reads EAGVAQSPRYKIIEKRQSVAFWCNPISGHATLYWYQQILGQGPKLLIQFQNNGVVDDSQLPKDRFSAERLKGVDSTLKIQPAKLEDSAVYLCASRPGQGRIEAFFGQGTRLTVV.